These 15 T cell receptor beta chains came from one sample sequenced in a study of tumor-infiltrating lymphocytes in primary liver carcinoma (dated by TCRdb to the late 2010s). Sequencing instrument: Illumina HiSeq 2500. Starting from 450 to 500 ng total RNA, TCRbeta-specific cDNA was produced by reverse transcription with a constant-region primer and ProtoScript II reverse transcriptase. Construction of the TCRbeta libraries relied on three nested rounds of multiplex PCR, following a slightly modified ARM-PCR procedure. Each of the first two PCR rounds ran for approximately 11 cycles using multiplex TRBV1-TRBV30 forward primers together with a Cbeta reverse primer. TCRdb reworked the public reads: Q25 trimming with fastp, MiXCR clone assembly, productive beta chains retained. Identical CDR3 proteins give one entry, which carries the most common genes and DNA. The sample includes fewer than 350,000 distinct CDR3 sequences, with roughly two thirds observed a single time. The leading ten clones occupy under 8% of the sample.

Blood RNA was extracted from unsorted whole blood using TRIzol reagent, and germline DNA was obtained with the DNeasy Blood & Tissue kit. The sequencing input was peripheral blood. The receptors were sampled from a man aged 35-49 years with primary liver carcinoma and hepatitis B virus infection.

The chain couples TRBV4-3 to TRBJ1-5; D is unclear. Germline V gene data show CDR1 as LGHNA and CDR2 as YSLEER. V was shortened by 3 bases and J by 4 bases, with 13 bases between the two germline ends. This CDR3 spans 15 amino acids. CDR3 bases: TGCGCCAGCAGCCAGACAACATGCCCAAATCAGCCCCAGCATTTT. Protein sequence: CASSQTTCPNQPQHF.

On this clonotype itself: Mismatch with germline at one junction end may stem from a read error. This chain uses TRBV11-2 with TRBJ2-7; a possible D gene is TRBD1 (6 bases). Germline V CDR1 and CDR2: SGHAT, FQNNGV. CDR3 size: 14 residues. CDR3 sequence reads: CTSSLTGARSEQYF. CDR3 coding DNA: TGTACCAGCAGCTTGACAGGTGCTCGTAGCGAGCAGTACTTC.

This CDR3 is CSVALAGGRAWELFF. In DNA form, the CDR3 reads TGCAGCGTTGCCCTCGCTGGGGGGCGGGCCTGGGAGCTGTTTTTT. This chain connects TRBV29-1 to TRBJ2-2; D is tentatively TRBD1 or TRBD2 (6 bases each). V lost 4 bases and J 9 bases, leaving 21 bases between the germline ends. This CDR3 has 15 residues. Germline CDR1 is SQVTM and CDR2 is ANQGSEA.

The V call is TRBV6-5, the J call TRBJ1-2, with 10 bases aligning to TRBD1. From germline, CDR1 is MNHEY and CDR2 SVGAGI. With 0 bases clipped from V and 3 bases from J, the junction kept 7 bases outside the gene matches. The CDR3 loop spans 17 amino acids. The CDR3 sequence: CASSYSGQGSGHYGYTF. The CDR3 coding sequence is TGTGCCAGCAGTTACTCGGGACAGGGGTCCGGACACTATGGCTACACCTTC.

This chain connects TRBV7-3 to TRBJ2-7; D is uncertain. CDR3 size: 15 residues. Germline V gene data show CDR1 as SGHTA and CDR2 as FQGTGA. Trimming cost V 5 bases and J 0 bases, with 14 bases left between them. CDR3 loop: CASSIMAADSYEQYF. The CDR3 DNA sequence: TGTGCCAGCAGCATAATGGCGGCAGACTCCTACGAGCAGTACTTC. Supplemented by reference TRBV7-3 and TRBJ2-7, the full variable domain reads GAGVSQTPSNKVTEKGKYVELRCDPISGHTALYWYRQSLGQGPEFLIYFQGTGAADDSGLPNDRFFAVRPEGSVSTLKIQRTERGDSAVYLCASSIMAADSYEQYFGPGTRLTVT.

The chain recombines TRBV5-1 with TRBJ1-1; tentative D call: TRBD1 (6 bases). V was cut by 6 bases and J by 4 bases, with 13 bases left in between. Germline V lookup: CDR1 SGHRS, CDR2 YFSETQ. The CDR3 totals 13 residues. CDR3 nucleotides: TGCGCCAGCACCTTACAGGGTACCACTGAAGCTTTCTTT. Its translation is CASTLQGTTEAFF.

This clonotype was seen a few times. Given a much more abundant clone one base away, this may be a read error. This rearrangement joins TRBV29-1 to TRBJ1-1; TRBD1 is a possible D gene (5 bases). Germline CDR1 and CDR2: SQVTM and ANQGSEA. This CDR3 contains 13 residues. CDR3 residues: CSVGSQGYTEASF. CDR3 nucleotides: TGCAGCGTTGGATCCCAGGGATACACTGAAGCTTCCTTT.

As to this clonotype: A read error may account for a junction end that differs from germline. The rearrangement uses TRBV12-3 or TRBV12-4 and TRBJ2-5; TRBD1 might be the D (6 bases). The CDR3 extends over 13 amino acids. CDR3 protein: CASSLTEGETQHF. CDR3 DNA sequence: TGTGCCAGCAGTTTAACTGAGGGGGAGACCCAGCACTTC.

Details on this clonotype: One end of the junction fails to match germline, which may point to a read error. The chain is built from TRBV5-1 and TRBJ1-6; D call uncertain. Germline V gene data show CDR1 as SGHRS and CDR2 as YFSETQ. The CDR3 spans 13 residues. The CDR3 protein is CASRALGNSPLQF. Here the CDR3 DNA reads TGCGCCAGCAGAGCCCTCGGGAATTCACCCCTCCAATTT.

CDR3 protein: CAIRRTNRDDYGYTF. CDR3 bases: TGTGCCATCAGGAGGACCAACAGGGATGACTATGGCTACACCTTC. The chain carries TRBV10-3 and TRBJ1-2, with TRBD1 as a possible D gene (6 bases). The ends were cut back, 6 bases at V and 3 bases at J, with 17 bases in the middle. Germline CDR1 and CDR2: ENHRY and SYGVKD. The CDR3 is 15 amino acids.

CDR3: CASSEGLWGTEAFF. CDR3 bases: TGTGCCAGCAGTGAGGGGTTATGGGGCACTGAAGCTTTCTTT. The chain carries TRBV6-1 and TRBJ1-1; D gene ambiguous. Germline CDR1 reads MNHNS; CDR2 reads SASEGT. This CDR3 is built from 14 residues. Trimming stripped 3 bases from V and 4 bases from J, with 12 bases between.

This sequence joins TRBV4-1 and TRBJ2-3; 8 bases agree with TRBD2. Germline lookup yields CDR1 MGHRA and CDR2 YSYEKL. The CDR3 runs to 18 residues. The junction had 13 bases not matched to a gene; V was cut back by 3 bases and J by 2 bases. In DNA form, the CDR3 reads TGCGCCAGCAGCCACGTGACTAGCGAGAGTGTATACACAGATACGCAGTATTTT. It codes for CASSHVTSESVYTDTQYF.

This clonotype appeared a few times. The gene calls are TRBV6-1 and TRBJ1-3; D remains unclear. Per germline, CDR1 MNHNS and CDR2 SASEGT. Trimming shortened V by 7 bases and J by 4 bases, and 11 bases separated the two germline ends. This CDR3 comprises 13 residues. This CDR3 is CASTSGVGNTIYF. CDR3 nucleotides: TGTGCCAGCACCTCGGGCGTCGGAAACACCATATATTTT.

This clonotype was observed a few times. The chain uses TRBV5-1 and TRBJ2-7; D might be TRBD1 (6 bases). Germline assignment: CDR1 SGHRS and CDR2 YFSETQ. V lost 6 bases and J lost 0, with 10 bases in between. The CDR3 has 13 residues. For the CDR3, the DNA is TGCGCCAGCACGAAAGGGGGCTCCTACGAGCAGTACTTC. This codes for CASTKGGSYEQYF.

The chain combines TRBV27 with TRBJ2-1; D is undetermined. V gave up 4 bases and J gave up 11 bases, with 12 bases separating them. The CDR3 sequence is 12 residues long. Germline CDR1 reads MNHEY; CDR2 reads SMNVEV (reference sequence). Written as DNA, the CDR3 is TGTGCCAGCAGTTCCAACACACCAAAGCAGTTCTTC. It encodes CASSSNTPKQFF.